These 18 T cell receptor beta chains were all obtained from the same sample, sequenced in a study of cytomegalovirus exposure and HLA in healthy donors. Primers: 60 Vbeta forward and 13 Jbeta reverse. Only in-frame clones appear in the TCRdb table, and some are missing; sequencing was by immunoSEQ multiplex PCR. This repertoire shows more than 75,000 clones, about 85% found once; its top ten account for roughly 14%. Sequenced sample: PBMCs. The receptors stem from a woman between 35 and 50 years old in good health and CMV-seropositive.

The CDR3, as DNA: TGCGCCAGCAGCTCCGGACAGGGCTCTGAGACCCAGTACTTC. It is translated as CASSSGQGSETQYF. The chain combines TRBV5-1 with TRBJ2-5, with TRBD1 matching 8 bases. The J segment lost 5 bases and the V segment lost 3 bases, leaving 6 bases of the junction unmatched. Germline values: CDR1 SGHRS, CDR2 YFSETQ. This CDR3 contains 14 residues.

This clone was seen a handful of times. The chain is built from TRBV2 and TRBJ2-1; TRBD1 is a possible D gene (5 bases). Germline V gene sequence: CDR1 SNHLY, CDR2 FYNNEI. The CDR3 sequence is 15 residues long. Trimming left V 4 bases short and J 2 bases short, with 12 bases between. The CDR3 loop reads CASSVWQGAYNEQFF. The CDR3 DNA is TGTGCCAGCAGTGTTTGGCAGGGCGCCTACAATGAGCAGTTCTTC.

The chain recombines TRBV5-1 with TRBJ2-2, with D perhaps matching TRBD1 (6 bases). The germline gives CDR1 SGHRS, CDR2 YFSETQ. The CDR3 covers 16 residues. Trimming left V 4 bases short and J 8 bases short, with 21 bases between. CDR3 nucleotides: TGCGCCAGCAGCGGGCCCCAGGCGAACAGGGCTGGGGAGCTGTTTTTT. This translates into CASSGPQANRAGELFF.

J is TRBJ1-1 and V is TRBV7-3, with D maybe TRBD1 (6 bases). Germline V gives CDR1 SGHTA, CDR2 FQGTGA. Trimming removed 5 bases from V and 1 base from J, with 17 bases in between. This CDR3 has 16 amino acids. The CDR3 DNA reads TGTGCCAGCAGCCCGGGGCGGGGGCCCCCGAACACTGAAGCTTTCTTT. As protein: CASSPGRGPPNTEAFF.

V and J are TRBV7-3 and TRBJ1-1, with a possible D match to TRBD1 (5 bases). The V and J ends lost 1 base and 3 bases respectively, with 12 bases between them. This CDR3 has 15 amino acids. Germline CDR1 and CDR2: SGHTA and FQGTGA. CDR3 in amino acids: CASSLSSGRDTEAFF. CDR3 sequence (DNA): TGTGCCAGCAGCTTAAGTTCAGGGAGGGACACTGAAGCTTTCTTT. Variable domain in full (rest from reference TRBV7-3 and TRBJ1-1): GAGVSQTPSNKVTEKGKYVELRCDPISGHTALYWYRQSLGQGPEFLIYFQGTGAADDSGLPNDRFFAVRPEGSVSTLKIQRTERGDSAVYLCASSLSSGRDTEAFFGQGTRLTVV.

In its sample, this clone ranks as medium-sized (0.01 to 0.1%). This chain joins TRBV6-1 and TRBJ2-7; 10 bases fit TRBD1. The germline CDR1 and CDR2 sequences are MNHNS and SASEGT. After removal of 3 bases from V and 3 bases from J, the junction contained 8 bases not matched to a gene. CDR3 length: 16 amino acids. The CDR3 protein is CASSEGTGALVYEQYF. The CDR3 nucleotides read TGTGCCAGCAGTGAGGGGACAGGGGCACTGGTCTACGAGCAGTACTTC.

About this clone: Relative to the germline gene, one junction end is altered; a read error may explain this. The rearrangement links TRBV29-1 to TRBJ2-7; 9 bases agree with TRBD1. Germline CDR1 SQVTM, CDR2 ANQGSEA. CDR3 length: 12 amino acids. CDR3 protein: CSVRTGDYGQYF. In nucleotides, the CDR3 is TGCAGCGTAAGGACAGGGGACTACGGGCAGTACTTC.

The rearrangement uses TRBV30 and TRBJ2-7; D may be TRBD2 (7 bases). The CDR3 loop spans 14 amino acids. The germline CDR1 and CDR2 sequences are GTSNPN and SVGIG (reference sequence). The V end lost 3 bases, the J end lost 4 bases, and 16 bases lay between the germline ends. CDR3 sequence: CAWRPLRGGYEQYF. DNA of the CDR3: TGTGCCTGGAGGCCCCTTAGGGGGGGATACGAGCAGTACTTC. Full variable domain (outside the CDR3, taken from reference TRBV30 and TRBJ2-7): SQTIHQWPATLVQPVGSPLSLECTVEGTSNPNLYWYRQAAGRGLQLLFYSVGIGQISSEVPQNLSASRPQDRQFILSSKKLLLSDSGFYLCAWRPLRGGYEQYFGPGTRLTVT.

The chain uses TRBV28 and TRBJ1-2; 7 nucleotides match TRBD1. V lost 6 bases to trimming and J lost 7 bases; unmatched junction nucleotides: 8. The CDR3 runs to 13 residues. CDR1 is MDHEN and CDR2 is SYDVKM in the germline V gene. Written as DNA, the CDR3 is TGTGCCAGCAGACCCGGGACAGAGGGTGGCTACACCTTC. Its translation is CASRPGTEGGYTF.

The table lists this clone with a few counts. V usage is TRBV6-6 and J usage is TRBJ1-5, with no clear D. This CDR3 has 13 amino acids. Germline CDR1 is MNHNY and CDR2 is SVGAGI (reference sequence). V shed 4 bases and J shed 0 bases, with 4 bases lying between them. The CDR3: CASSFSSNQPQHF. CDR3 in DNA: TGTGCCAGCAGTTTTAGTAGCAATCAGCCCCAGCATTTT.

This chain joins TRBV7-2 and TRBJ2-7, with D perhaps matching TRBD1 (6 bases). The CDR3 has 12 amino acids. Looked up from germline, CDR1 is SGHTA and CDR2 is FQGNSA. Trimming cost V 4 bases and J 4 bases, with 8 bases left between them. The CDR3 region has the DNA TGTGCCAGCAGCTCGACAGGTTACGAGCAGTACTTC. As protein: CASSSTGYEQYF.

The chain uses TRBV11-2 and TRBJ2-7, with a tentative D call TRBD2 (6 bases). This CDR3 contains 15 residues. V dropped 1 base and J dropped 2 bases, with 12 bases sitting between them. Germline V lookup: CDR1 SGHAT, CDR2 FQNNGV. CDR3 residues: CASSLASGQAYEQYF. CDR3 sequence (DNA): TGTGCCAGCAGCTTAGCAAGCGGGCAAGCCTACGAGCAGTACTTC.

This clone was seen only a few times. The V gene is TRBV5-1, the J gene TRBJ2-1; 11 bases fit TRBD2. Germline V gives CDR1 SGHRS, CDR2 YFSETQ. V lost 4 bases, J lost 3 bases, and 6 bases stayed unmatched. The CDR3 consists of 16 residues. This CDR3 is CASSKLAGGGYNEQFF. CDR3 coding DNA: TGCGCCAGCAGCAAGCTAGCGGGGGGTGGCTACAATGAGCAGTTCTTC. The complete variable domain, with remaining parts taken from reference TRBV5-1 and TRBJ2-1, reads KAGVTQTPRYLIKTRGQQVTLSCSPISGHRSVSWYQQTPGQGLQFLFEYFSETQRNKGNFPGRFSGRQFSNSRSEMNVSTLELGDSALYLCASSKLAGGGYNEQFFGPGTRLTVL.

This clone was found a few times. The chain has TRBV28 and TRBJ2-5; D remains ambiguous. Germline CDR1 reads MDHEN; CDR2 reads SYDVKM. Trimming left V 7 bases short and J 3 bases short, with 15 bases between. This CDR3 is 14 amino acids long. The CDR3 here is CASMALEVKETQYF. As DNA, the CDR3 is TGTGCCAGCATGGCACTTGAGGTCAAAGAGACCCAGTACTTC.

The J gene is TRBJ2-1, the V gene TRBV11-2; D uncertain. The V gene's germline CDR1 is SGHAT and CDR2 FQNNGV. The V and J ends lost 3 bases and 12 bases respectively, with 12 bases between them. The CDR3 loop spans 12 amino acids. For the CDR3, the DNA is TGTGCCAGCAGCTTTAATCCAGAATTGCAGTTCTTC. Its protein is CASSFNPELQFF.

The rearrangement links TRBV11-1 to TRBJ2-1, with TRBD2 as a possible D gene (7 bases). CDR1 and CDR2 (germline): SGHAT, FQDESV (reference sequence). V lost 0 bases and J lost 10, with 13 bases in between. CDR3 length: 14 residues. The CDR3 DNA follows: TGTGCCAGCAGCTTAGCTAGCAGGGGAGGGGAGCAGTTCTTC. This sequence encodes CASSLASRGGEQFF. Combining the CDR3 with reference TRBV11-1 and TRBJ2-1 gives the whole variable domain EAEVAQSPRYKITEKSQAVAFWCDPISGHATLYWYRQILGQGPELLVQFQDESVVDDSQLPKDRFSAERLKGVDSTLKIQPAELGDSAMYLCASSLASRGGEQFFGPGTRLTVL.

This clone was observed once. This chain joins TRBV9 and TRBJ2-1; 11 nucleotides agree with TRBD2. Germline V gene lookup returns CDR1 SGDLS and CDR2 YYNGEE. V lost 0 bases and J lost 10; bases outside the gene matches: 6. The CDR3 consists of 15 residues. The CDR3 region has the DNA TGTGCCAGCAGCGTAGCCCTAGCGGGAGGCGGGGAGCAGTTCTTC. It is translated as CASSVALAGGGEQFF.

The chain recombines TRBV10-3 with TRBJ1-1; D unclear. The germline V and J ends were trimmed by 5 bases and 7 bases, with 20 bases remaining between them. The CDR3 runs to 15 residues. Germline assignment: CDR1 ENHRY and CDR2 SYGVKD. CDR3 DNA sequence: TGTGCCATCAGTCGGACGGTTGGAGGTGGAGGTGAAGCTTTCTTT. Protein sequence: CAISRTVGGGGEAFF.